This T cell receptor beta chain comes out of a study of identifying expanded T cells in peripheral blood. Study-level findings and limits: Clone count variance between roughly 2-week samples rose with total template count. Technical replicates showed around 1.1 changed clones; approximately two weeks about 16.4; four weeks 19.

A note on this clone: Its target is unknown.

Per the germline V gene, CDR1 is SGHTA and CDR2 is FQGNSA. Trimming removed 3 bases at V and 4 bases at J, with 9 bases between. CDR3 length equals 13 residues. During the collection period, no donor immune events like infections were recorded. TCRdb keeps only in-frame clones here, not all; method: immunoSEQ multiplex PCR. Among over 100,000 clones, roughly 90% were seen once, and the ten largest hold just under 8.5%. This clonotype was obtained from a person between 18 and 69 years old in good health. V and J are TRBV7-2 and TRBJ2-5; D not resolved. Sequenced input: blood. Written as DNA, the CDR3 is TGTGCCAGCAGCTTGGTGTGGCTAGAGACCCAGTACTTC. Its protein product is CASSLVWLETQYF.